One T cell receptor beta chain is described in this entry. What it binds is not known. TCRdb's copy holds only in-frame clones and misses some; the assay was immunoSEQ multiplex PCR. Of roughly 130,000 clones listed, approximately 90% are singletons. The sample comes from a study of T cell responses to AZD1222 COVID-19 vaccine. Study results and limitations: Researchers report vaccine-associated CD4 TCRs spanning spike, with dominance at 160-218 and 743-854. Among those given AZD1222, only six were seropositive at baseline. It should be noted that donors were predominantly white British and more often female, and clonal diversity was possibly underestimated.

V lost 2 bases, J lost 9 bases, and 14 bases lay in between. Germline V lookup: CDR1 MGHRA, CDR2 YSYEKL. CDR3 length: 15 amino acids. The sample consisted of peripheral blood, taken on day 0 of AZD1222 vaccination. The V and J genes are TRBV4-1 and TRBJ1-6; D ambiguous. The sequence derives from an adult in good health. This chain's CDR3 is CASSQFDPEGSPLHF. The CDR3 DNA reads TGCGCCAGCAGCCAATTCGACCCGGAGGGTTCACCCCTCCACTTT.